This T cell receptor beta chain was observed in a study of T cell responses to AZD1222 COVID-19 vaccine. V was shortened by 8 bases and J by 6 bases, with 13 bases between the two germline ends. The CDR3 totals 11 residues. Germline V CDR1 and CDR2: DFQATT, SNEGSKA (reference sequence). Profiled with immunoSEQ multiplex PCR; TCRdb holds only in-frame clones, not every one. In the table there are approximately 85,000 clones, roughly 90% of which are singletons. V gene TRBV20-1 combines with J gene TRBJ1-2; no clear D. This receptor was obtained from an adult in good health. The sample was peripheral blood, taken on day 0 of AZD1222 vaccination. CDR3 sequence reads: CSPPLVDGYTF. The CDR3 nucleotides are TGCAGTCCACCTCTGGTGGATGGCTACACCTTC.